This TCR beta chain was obtained from a study of blood T cell repertoires in COVID-19. Study-wide background: Italy, Spain and the United States were the sources of the convalescent and acute COVID-19 samples. From T cells, B-cell-depleted T cells, or PBMCs came the material, which was cDNA or gDNA.

Under the authors' procedure: By means of reference gene primer amplification, nucleated cell counts were estimated. TCRdb's copy holds only in-frame clones and misses some; the assay was immunoSEQ multiplex PCR. V, J and clone size were drawn from that table, and D and trimming were deduced from the DNA. Of 120,000 to 150,000 clones in the sample, approximately 78% were seen once. Per germline, CDR1 SGHNT and CDR2 YENEEA. The germline V and J ends were trimmed by 0 bases and 1 base, with 12 bases remaining between them. The CDR3 runs to 17 residues. The genes are TRBV11-3 and TRBJ2-2, with a tentative D call TRBD2 (6 bases). Specimen: peripheral blood. This clonotype was sampled from a human donor with acute or convalescent COVID-19. The donor label of this sample is uncertain. The CDR3 nucleotides read TGTGCCAGCAGCTTAGACCCCGGGGGACGGAACACCGGGGAGCTGTTTTTT. Amino acid sequence: CASSLDPGGRNTGELFF.